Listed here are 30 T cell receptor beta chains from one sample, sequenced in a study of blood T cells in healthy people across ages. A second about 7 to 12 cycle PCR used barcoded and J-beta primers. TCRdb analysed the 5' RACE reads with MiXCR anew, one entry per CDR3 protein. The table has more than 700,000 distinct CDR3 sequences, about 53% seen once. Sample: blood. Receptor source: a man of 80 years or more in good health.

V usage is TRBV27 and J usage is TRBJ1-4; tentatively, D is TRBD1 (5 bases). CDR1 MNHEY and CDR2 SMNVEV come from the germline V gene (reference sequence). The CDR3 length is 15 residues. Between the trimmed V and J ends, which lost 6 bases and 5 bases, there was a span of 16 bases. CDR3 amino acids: CASRPSPGGNEKLFF. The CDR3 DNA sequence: TGTGCCAGCAGGCCATCTCCCGGGGGAAATGAAAAACTGTTTTTT.

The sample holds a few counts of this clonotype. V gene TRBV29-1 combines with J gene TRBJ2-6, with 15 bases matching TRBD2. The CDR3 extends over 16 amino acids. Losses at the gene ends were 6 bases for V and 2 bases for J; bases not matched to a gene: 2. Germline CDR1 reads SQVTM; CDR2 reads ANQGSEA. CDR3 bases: TGCAGCGTCGGACTAGCGGGAGGGACTGGGGCCAACGTCCTGACTTTC. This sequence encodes CSVGLAGGTGANVLTF.

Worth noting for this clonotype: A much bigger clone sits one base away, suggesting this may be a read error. The CDR3: CASRALNSPLHF. CDR3 coding DNA: TGTGCCAGCAGGGCCCTTAATTCACCCCTCCACTTT. This chain links TRBV12-3 or TRBV12-4 with TRBJ1-6; no definite D call. The CDR3 runs 12 residues. V lost 6 bases and J 6 bases, leaving 6 bases between the germline ends.

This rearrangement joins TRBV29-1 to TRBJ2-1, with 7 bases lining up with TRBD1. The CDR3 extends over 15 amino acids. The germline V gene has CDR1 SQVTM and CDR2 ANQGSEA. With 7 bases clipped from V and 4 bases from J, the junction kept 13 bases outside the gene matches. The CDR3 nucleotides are TGCAGCGCCCAAACGACAGGGCCTCCTTACAATGAGCAGTTCTTC. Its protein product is CSAQTTGPPYNEQFF.

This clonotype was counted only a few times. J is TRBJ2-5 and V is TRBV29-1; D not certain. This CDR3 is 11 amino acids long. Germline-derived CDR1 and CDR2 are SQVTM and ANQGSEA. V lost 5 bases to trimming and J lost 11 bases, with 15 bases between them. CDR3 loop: CSVKTGVEQYF. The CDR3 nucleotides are TGCAGCGTTAAGACTGGGGTTGAGCAGTACTTC.

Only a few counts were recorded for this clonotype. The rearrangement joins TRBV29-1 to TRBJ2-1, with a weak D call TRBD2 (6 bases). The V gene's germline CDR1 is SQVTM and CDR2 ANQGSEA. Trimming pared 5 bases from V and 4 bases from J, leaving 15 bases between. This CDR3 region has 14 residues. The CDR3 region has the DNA TGCAGCGTTATCAAAGCTAGCGCTTACAATGAGCAGTTCTTC. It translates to CSVIKASAYNEQFF.

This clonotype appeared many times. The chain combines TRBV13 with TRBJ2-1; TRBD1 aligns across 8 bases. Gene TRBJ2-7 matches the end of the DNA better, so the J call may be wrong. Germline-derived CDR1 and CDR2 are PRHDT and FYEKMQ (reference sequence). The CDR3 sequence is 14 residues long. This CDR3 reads CASSPGGSYNEQYF. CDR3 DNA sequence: TGTGCCAGCAGCCCAGGGGGCTCCTACAATGAGCAGTACTTC.

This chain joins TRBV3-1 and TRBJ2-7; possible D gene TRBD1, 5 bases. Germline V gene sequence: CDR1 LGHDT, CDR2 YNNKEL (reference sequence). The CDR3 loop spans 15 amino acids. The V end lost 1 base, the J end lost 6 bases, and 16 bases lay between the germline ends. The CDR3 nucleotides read TGTGCCAGCAGCCAAGCGCAGGGTGGATCGTTCGAGCAGTACTTC. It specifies CASSQAQGGSFEQYF.

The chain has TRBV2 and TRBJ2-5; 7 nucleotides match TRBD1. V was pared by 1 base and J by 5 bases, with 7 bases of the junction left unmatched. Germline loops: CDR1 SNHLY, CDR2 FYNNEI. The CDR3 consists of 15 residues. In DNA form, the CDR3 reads TGTGCCAGCAGTGAAGTGGGACAGCCTCGGGAGACCCAGTACTTC. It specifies CASSEVGQPRETQYF.

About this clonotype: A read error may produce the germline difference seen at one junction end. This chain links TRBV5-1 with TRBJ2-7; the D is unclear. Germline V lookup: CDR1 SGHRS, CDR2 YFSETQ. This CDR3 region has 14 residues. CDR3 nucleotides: TGCGCCAGCAGCTTCACTGGGCCCTCCTACGAGCAGCACTTC. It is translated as CASSFTGPSYEQHF.

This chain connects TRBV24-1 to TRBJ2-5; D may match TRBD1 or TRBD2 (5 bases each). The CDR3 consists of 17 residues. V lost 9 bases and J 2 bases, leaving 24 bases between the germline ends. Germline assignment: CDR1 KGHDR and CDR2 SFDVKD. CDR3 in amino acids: CATCHPQAGLAQETQYF. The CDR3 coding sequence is TGTGCCACCTGCCACCCACAGGCCGGACTTGCTCAAGAGACCCAGTACTTC.

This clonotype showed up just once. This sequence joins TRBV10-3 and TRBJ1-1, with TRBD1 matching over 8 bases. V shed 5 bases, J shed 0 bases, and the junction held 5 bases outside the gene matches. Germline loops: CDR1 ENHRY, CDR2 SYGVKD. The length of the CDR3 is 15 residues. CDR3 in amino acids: CAISTDRVVNTEAFF. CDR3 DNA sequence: TGTGCCATCAGTACGGACAGGGTCGTGAACACTGAAGCTTTCTTT.

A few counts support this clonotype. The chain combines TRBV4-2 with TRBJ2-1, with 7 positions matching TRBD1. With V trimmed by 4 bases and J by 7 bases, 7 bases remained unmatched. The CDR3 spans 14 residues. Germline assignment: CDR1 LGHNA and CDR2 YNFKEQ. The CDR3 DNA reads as TGTGCCAGCAGCCGGTCCGAGACAGGGAATGAGCAGTTCTTC. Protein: CASSRSETGNEQFF.

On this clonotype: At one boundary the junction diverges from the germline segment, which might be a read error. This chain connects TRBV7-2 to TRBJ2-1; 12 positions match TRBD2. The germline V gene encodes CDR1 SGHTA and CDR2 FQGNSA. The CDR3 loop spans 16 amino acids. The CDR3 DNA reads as TGTGCCAGCAGTTTAGGCGGACTAGCGGGAAACAATGAGCAGTTCTTC. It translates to CASSLGGLAGNNEQFF.

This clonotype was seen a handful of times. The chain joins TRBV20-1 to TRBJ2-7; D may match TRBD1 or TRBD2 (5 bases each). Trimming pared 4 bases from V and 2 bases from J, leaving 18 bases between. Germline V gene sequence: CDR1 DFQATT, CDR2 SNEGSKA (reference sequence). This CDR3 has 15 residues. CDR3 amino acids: CSAMGPGSSAYEQYF. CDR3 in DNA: TGCAGTGCTATGGGCCCAGGGAGCTCGGCCTACGAGCAGTACTTC.

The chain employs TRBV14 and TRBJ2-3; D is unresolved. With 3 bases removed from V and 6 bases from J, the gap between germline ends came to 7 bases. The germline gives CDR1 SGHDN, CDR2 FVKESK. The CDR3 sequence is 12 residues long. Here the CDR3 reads CASSQSWDTQYF. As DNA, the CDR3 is TGTGCCAGCAGCCAGTCTTGGGATACGCAGTATTTT.

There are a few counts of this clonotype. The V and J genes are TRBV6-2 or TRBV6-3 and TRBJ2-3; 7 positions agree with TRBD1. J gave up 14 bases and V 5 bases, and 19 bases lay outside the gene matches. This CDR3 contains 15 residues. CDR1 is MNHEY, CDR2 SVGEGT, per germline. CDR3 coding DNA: TGTGCCAGCAGTCCCGACCGCCTGGGGGACAGATACGCGTATTTT. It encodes CASSPDRLGDRYAYF.

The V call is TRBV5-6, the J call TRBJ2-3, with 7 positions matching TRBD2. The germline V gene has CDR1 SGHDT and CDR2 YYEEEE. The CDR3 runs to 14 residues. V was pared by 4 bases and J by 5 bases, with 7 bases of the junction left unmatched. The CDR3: CASSPQGGRDTQYF. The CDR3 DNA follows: TGTGCCAGCAGCCCCCAAGGCGGGAGAGATACGCAGTATTTT.

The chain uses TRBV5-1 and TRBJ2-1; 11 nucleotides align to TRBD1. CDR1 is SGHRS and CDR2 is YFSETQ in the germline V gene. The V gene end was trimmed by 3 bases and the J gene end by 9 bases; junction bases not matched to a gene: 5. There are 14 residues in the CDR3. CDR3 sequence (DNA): TGCGCCAGCAGCTGGCCGGGACAGGGGGGTGAGCAGTTCTTC. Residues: CASSWPGQGGEQFF.

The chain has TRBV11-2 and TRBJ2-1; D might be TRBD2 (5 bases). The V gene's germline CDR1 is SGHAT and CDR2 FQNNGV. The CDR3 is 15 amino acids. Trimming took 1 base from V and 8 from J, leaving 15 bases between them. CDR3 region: CASSLVSLAFYEQFF. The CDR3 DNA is TGTGCCAGCAGCTTAGTCTCCCTAGCTTTTTATGAGCAGTTCTTC.

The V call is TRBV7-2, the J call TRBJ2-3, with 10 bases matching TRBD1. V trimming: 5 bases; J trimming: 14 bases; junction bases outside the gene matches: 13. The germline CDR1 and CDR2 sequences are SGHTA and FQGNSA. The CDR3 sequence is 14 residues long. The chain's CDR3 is CASSNRDRGGYAYF. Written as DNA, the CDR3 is TGTGCCAGCAGCAACCGGGACAGGGGCGGATACGCGTATTTT.

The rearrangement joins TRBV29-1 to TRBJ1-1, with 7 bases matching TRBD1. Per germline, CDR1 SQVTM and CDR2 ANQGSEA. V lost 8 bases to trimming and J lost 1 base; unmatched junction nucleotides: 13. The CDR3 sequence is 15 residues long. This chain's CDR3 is CSPNPADRANTEAFF. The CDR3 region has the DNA TGCAGCCCCAACCCCGCAGACAGGGCGAACACTGAAGCTTTCTTT.

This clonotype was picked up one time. The DNA for the CDR3 is TGCAGTGCTGGATTAATCAATCCGGGACTAGCGGCCTTAGTCTACAATGAGCAGTTCTTC. Translation: CSAGLINPGLAALVYNEQFF. The J gene is TRBJ2-1, the V gene TRBV20-1; 11 bases match TRBD2. This CDR3 is built from 20 residues. V was clipped by 5 bases and J by 3 bases; unmatched bases: 21. Per the germline V gene, CDR1 is DFQATT and CDR2 is SNEGSKA (reference sequence).

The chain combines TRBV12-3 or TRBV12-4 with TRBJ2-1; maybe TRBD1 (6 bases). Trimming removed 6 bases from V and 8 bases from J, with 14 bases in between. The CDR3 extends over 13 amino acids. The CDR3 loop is CASRNLQGYEQFF. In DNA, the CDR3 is TGTGCCAGCAGAAACCTACAGGGTTATGAGCAGTTCTTC.

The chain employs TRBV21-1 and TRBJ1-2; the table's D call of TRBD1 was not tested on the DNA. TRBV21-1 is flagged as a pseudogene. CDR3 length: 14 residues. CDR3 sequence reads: CASSDRYLHYGYTF. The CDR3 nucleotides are TGTGCCAGCAGCGACAGGTATCTCCACTATGGCTACACCTTC.

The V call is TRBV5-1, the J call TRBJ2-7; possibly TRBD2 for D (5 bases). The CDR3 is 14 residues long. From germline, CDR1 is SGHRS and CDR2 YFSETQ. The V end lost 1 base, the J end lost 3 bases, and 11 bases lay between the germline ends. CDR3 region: CASSLIGIDYEQYF. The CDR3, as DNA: TGCGCCAGCAGCTTGATCGGGATCGACTACGAGCAGTACTTC.

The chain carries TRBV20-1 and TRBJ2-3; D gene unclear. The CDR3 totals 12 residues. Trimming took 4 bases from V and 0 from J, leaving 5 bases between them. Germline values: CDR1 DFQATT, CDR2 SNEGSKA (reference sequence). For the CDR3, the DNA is TGCAGTGCTACCCCAAGCACAGATACGCAGTATTTT. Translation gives CSATPSTDTQYF.

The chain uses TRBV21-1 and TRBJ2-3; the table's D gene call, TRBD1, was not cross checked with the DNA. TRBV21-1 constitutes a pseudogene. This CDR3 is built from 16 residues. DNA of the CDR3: TGTGCCAGCAGCAAAAACGCCCTGACTCATCCTCCATACGCGTATTTT. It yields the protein CASSKNALTHPPYAYF.

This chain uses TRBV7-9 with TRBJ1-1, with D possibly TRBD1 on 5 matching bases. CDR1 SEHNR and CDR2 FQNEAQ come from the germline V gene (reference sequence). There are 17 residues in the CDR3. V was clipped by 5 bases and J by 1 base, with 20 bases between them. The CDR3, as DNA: TGTGCCAGCAGCCGGACAATCGGGGGGGAAGCGAACACTGAAGCTTTCTTT. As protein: CASSRTIGGEANTEAFF.

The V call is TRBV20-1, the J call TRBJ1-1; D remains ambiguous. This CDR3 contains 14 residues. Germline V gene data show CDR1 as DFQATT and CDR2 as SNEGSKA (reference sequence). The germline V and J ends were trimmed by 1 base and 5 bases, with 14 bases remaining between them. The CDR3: CSARVGSLETEAFF. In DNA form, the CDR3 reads TGCAGTGCTAGAGTTGGATCGCTCGAGACTGAAGCTTTCTTT.